The 27 T cell receptor beta chains below come from one sample, sequenced in a study of CD8 T cells in ankylosing spondylitis. TCRdb reprocessed the 5' RACE reads with MiXCR, giving one entry per CDR3 protein. Among around 250,000 distinct CDR3 sequences listed, over 30% were seen once. The material sequenced was blood, either unsorted or a sorted T cell fraction (not recorded which). These receptors came from a male donor with ankylosing spondylitis or in good health (not recorded which).

This clonotype has a handful of counts. V gene TRBV5-1 combines with J gene TRBJ2-7, with D unclear. The CDR3 runs 13 residues. Trimming left V 2 bases short and J 3 bases short, with 9 bases between. The germline V gene has CDR1 SGHRS and CDR2 YFSETQ. In DNA, the CDR3 is TGCGCCAGCAGCTTTGGCAGAGGCTACGAGCAGTACTTC. This sequence encodes CASSFGRGYEQYF.

This clonotype has only a few counts. The chain couples TRBV12-3 or TRBV12-4 to TRBJ2-5, with 8 bases lining up with TRBD1. This CDR3 comprises 14 residues. The ends lost 6 bases at V and 2 bases at J; junction bases unmatched: 5. CDR3 nucleotides: TGTGCCAGCAGCGAACAGGGGGAACAAGAGACCCAGTACTTC. Translation gives CASSEQGEQETQYF.

The genes are TRBV3-1 and TRBJ2-3; the D gene is possibly TRBD1 (5 bases). V was shortened by 6 bases and J by 6 bases, with 13 bases between the two germline ends. Germline-derived CDR1 and CDR2 are LGHDT and YNNKEL (reference sequence). This CDR3 contains 13 residues. CDR3 nucleotide sequence: TGTGCCAGCAGACTTAATGGGGCGGATACGCAGTATTTT. As protein: CASRLNGADTQYF.

This chain joins TRBV11-2 and TRBJ2-3; 12 nucleotides match TRBD2. J lost 8 bases, V lost 4 bases, and 4 bases had no gene match. CDR1 and CDR2 (germline): SGHAT, FQNNGV. This CDR3 spans 14 amino acids. This CDR3 reads CASSSLAGGGTQYF. The CDR3 DNA reads as TGTGCCAGCAGCTCACTAGCGGGGGGTGGTACGCAGTATTTT.

This clonotype was picked up a small number of times. The V gene is TRBV6-1, the J gene TRBJ1-5; D possibly corresponds to TRBD1 (5 bases). Looked up from germline, CDR1 is MNHNS and CDR2 is SASEGT. Trimming took 6 bases from V and 3 from J, leaving 9 bases between them. The CDR3 has 13 residues. The DNA of the CDR3 is TGTGCCAGCAGACGACAGCCCAATCAGCCCCAGCATTTT. It codes for CASRRQPNQPQHF.

This clonotype was detected only a few times. This chain uses TRBV20-1 with TRBJ2-5; 9 bases map to TRBD2. Germline loops: CDR1 DFQATT, CDR2 SNEGSKA (reference sequence). The CDR3 spans 15 residues. After removal of 5 bases from V and 4 bases from J, the junction contained 11 bases not matched to a gene. In DNA form, the CDR3 reads TGCAGTGCTGACGAGGGGCGGGGGGGCTCAGAGACCCAGTACTTC. Translation: CSADEGRGGSETQYF.

The chain carries TRBV28 and TRBJ2-7; D perhaps matches TRBD1 (6 bases). The CDR3 has 12 amino acids. V gave up 8 bases and J gave up 3 bases, with 11 bases separating them. Germline V lookup: CDR1 MDHEN, CDR2 SYDVKM. The CDR3 loop is CASGTGHYEQYF. CDR3 nucleotides: TGTGCCAGCGGTACGGGACACTACGAGCAGTACTTC.

The chain is built from TRBV10-3 and TRBJ2-7; D gene ambiguous. The ends were cut back, 7 bases at V and 2 bases at J, with 15 bases in the middle. The germline CDR1 and CDR2 sequences are ENHRY and SYGVKD. The CDR3 is made up of 14 amino acids. The CDR3 loop reads CAIKIDQLAYEQYF. CDR3 sequence (DNA): TGTGCCATCAAAATAGACCAGTTGGCCTACGAGCAGTACTTC.

V gene TRBV19 combines with J gene TRBJ2-1; D remains unclear. Germline CDR1 LNHDA, CDR2 SQIVND (reference sequence). The ends were cut back, 7 bases at V and 4 bases at J, with 14 bases in the middle. The CDR3 sequence is 14 residues long. CDR3 DNA: TGTGCCAGTACCGAAGACGTGGGATACAATGAGCAGTTCTTC. Translation gives CASTEDVGYNEQFF.

In its sample, this clonotype was seen once. The chain is built from TRBV10-1 and TRBJ2-2, with 10 bases lining up with TRBD2. Germline V gene lookup returns CDR1 WNHNN and CDR2 SYGVQD (reference sequence). The CDR3 is 17 amino acids. The J segment lost 10 bases and the V segment lost 0 bases, leaving 11 bases of the junction unmatched. The CDR3 spells CASSESIHGTSVVELFF. The CDR3 DNA reads as TGCGCCAGCAGTGAGTCGATTCATGGGACTAGCGTAGTGGAGCTGTTTTTT.

In its sample, this clonotype was seen once. The chain combines TRBV12-3 or TRBV12-4 with TRBJ1-5; D is perhaps TRBD1 (6 bases). V lost 7 bases and J 3 bases, leaving 16 bases between the germline ends. This CDR3 is built from 15 residues. The CDR3, as DNA: TGTGCCAGCAACCAGGGGTCGAGGGACAATCAGCCCCAGCATTTT. Residues: CASNQGSRDNQPQHF.

In this sample, this clonotype turned up once. The chain employs TRBV11-2 and TRBJ1-1, with D possibly matching TRBD1 (5 bases). From germline, CDR1 is SGHAT and CDR2 FQNNGV. V shed 7 bases and J shed 2 bases, with 17 bases lying between them. The CDR3 runs to 15 residues. The CDR3: CASKAHRTTNTEAFF. The CDR3 DNA reads as TGTGCCAGCAAGGCCCACAGGACCACAAACACTGAAGCTTTCTTT. Together with reference TRBV11-2 and TRBJ1-1, the CDR3 gives the full variable domain: EAGVAQSPRYKIIEKRQSVAFWCNPISGHATLYWYQQILGQGPKLLIQFQNNGVVDDSQLPKDRFSAERLKGVDSTLKIQPAKLEDSAVYLCASKAHRTTNTEAFFGQGTRLTVV.

The chain recombines TRBV11-2 with TRBJ2-7; D possibly corresponds to TRBD1 (6 bases). The CDR3 totals 14 residues. The V gene's germline CDR1 is SGHAT and CDR2 FQNNGV. The V gene lost 3 bases and the J gene lost 3 bases, with 12 bases spanning the gap. This CDR3 is CASSFQTGSYEQYF. In DNA form, the CDR3 reads TGTGCCAGCAGCTTCCAGACAGGTAGCTACGAGCAGTACTTC.

V usage is TRBV29-1 and J usage is TRBJ2-5, with a tentative D call TRBD1 (5 bases). V was trimmed by 6 bases and J by 3 bases, leaving 8 bases between them. The CDR3 extends over 11 amino acids. Germline CDR1 is SQVTM and CDR2 is ANQGSEA. CDR3: CSVGQKETQYF. CDR3 bases: TGCAGCGTGGGGCAGAAAGAGACCCAGTACTTC.

This clonotype has only a few counts. This chain links TRBV20-1 with TRBJ2-7; tentatively, D is TRBD1 (5 bases). The CDR3 spans 15 residues. V shed 5 bases and J shed 3 bases, with 20 bases lying between them. CDR1 and CDR2 (germline): DFQATT, SNEGSKA (reference sequence). CDR3 residues: CSALPGAGPHYEQYF. CDR3 bases: TGCAGTGCTCTTCCTGGGGCAGGGCCCCACTACGAGCAGTACTTC.

V gene TRBV9 combines with J gene TRBJ2-2; D may be TRBD1 (6 bases). Trimming removed 6 bases at V and 1 base at J, with 19 bases between. Looked up from germline, CDR1 is SGDLS and CDR2 is YYNGEE. The CDR3 has 17 amino acids. The CDR3 DNA reads TGTGCCAGCACCTCAGGGGCCTTCCGGCTGAACACCGGGGAGCTGTTTTTT. Amino acid sequence: CASTSGAFRLNTGELFF.

This rearrangement joins TRBV10-3 to TRBJ2-7; 9 bases match TRBD1. V dropped 6 bases and J dropped 5; count of bases not matched to a gene: 11. The CDR3 loop spans 15 amino acids. The V gene's germline CDR1 is ENHRY and CDR2 SYGVKD. The CDR3 DNA sequence: TGTGCCATCAGAGCAACCGGGACAGGGATCCACGAGCAGTACTTC. It encodes CAIRATGTGIHEQYF.

The V call is TRBV5-1, the J call TRBJ2-1; maybe TRBD1 (5 bases). This CDR3 has 14 residues. V was trimmed by 2 bases and J by 4 bases, leaving 10 bases between them. Germline CDR1 SGHRS, CDR2 YFSETQ. In nucleotides, the CDR3 is TGCGCCAGCAGCTTTGGGGCGAGGTACAATGAGCAGTTCTTC. Its protein is CASSFGARYNEQFF. Full variable domain (outside the CDR3, taken from reference TRBV5-1 and TRBJ2-1): KAGVTQTPRYLIKTRGQQVTLSCSPISGHRSVSWYQQTPGQGLQFLFEYFSETQRNKGNFPGRFSGRQFSNSRSEMNVSTLELGDSALYLCASSFGARYNEQFFGPGTRLTVL.

This clonotype was seen a handful of times. This sequence joins TRBV6-5 and TRBJ2-7; possible D gene TRBD2, 6 bases. Trimming stripped 0 bases from V and 2 bases from J, with 11 bases between. CDR1 and CDR2 from the germline V gene are MNHEY and SVGAGI. The CDR3 is 15 residues long. The CDR3 protein is CASSYSGGIAYEQYF. In nucleotides, the CDR3 is TGTGCCAGCAGTTACTCGGGGGGAATAGCCTACGAGCAGTACTTC.

The J gene is TRBJ2-6, the V gene TRBV7-2; no definite D call. This CDR3 is built from 14 residues. Germline V gives CDR1 SGHTA, CDR2 FQGNSA. V was clipped by 1 base and J by 8 bases, with 9 bases between them. The CDR3 reads CASSLVRSTNVLTF. In DNA form, the CDR3 reads TGTGCCAGCAGCTTAGTTAGAAGCACCAACGTCCTGACTTTC.

The V call is TRBV2, the J call TRBJ2-1, with D perhaps assigned TRBD1 or TRBD2 (5 bases each). With 5 bases removed from V and 10 bases from J, the gap between germline ends came to 15 bases. This CDR3 is built from 13 residues. Germline CDR1 and CDR2: SNHLY and FYNNEI. In DNA, the CDR3 is TGTGCCAGCAGTCCCGGGACCCCCGAGGAGCAGTTCTTC. Residues: CASSPGTPEEQFF.

The table lists this clonotype with a count of one. V usage is TRBV5-1 and J usage is TRBJ2-2; D call uncertain. The CDR3 runs 13 residues. Trimming cost V 0 bases and J 9 bases, with 9 bases left between them. Germline assignment: CDR1 SGHRS and CDR2 YFSETQ. The CDR3 protein is CASSLVVEWELFF. For the CDR3, the DNA is TGCGCCAGCAGCTTGGTGGTCGAGTGGGAGCTGTTTTTT.

The rearrangement uses TRBV20-1 and TRBJ2-7; TRBD2 agrees at 12 bases. The CDR3 is 15 residues long. In germline, CDR1 is DFQATT, CDR2 SNEGSKA (reference sequence). The junction had 4 bases not matched to a gene; V was cut back by 0 bases and J by 4 bases. The CDR3: CSARDMTSGGYEQYF. The CDR3 DNA follows: TGCAGTGCTAGAGATATGACTAGCGGGGGATACGAGCAGTACTTC.

The chain uses TRBV2 and TRBJ1-6; possible D gene TRBD1, 5 bases. This CDR3 spans 18 amino acids. Trimming took 6 bases from V and 2 from J, leaving 20 bases between them. CDR1 is SNHLY, CDR2 FYNNEI, per germline. DNA of the CDR3: TGTGCCAGCAGGGGACTTCCTGGAGGGGTGACCTATAATTCACCCCTCCACTTT. It specifies CASRGLPGGVTYNSPLHF.

In this sample, this clonotype turned up a few times. The rearrangement uses TRBV20-1 and TRBJ1-5; a weak D match, TRBD1 (5 bases). Germline CDR1 and CDR2: DFQATT and SNEGSKA (reference sequence). The V end lost 6 bases, the J end lost 0 bases, and 9 bases lay between the germline ends. The CDR3 is made up of 13 amino acids. This CDR3 reads CSAPQGSNQPQHF. The CDR3 region has the DNA TGCAGTGCCCCTCAGGGTAGCAATCAGCCCCAGCATTTT.

The V gene is TRBV29-1, the J gene TRBJ2-7; 10 bases line up with TRBD2. The CDR3 length is 12 residues. Trimming took 4 bases from V and 7 from J; bases not matched to a gene: 4. Germline values: CDR1 SQVTM, CDR2 ANQGSEA. This chain's CDR3 is CSVGLAGEEQYF. In nucleotides, the CDR3 is TGCAGCGTTGGTCTAGCGGGGGAGGAGCAGTACTTC.

This clonotype showed up just a few times. This rearrangement joins TRBV12-3 or TRBV12-4 to TRBJ2-1, with D unresolved. V was shortened by 6 bases and J by 0 bases, with 15 bases between the two germline ends. The CDR3 sequence is 16 residues long. The CDR3: CASSKDRGSSYNEQFF. CDR3 DNA sequence: TGTGCCAGCAGCAAAGACCGTGGAAGCTCCTACAATGAGCAGTTCTTC.